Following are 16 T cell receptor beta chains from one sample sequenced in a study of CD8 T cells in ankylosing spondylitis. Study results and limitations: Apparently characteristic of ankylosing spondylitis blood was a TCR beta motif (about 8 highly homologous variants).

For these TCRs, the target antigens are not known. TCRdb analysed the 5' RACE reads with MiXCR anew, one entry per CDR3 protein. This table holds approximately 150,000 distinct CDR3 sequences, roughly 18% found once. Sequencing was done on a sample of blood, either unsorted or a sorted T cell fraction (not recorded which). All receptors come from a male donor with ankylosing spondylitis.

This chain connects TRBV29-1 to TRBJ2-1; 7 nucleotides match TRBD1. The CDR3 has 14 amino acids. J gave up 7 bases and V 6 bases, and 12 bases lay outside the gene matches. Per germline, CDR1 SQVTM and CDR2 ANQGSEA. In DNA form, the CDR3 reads TGCAGCGTGGCGGACAGGTTCCTAGGGAATGAGCAGTTCTTC. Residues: CSVADRFLGNEQFF.

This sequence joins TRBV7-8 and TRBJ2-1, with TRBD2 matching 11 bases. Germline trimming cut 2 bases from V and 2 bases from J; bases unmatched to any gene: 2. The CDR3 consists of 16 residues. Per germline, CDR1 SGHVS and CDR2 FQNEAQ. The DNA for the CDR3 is TGTGCCAGCAGCTTACCGGGACTAGCGGCCTACAATGAGCAGTTCTTC. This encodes CASSLPGLAAYNEQFF.

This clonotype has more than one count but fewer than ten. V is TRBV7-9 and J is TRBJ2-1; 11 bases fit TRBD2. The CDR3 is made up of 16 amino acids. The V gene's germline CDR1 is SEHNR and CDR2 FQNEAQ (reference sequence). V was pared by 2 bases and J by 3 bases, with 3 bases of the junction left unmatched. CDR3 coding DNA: TGTGCCAGCAGCTTATTAGCGGGAGGGTTCTACAATGAGCAGTTCTTC. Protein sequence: CASSLLAGGFYNEQFF.

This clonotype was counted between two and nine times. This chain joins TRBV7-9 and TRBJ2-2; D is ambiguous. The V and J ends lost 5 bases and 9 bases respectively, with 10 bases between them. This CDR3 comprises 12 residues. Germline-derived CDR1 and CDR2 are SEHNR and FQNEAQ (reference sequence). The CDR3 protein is CASSDTSRELFF. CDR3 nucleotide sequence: TGTGCCAGCAGCGACACATCTCGGGAGCTGTTTTTT.

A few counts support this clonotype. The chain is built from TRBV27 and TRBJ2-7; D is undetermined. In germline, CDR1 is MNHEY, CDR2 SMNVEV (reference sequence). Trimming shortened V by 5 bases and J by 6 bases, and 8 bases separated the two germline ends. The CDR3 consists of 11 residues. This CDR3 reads CASSNSIEQYF. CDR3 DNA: TGTGCCAGCAGTAACTCTATCGAGCAGTACTTC.

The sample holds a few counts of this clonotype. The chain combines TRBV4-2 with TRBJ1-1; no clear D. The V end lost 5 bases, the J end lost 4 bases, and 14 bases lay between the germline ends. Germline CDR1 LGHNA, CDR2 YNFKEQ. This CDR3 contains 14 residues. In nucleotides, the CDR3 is TGTGCCAGCAGCTTTTCACCCCCAGGCACTGAAGCTTTCTTT. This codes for CASSFSPPGTEAFF.

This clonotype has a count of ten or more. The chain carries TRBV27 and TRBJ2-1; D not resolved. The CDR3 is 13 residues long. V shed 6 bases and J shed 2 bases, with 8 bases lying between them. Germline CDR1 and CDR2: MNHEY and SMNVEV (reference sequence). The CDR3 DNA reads TGTGCCAGCAGCTACTTAACCTACAATGAGCAGTTCTTC. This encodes CASSYLTYNEQFF.

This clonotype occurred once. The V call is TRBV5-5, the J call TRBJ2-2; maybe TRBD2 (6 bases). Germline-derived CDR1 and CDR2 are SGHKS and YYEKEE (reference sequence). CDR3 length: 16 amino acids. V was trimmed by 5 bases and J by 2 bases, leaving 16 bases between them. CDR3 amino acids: CASRIRGGLNTGELFF. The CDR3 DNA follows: TGTGCCAGCAGGATTAGAGGCGGACTAAACACCGGGGAGCTGTTTTTT. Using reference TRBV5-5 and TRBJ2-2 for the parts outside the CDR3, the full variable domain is DAGVTQSPTHLIKTRGQQVTLRCSPISGHKSVSWYQQVLGQGPQFIFQYYEKEERGRGNFPDRFSARQFPNYSSELNVNALLLGDSALYLCASRIRGGLNTGELFFGEGSRLTVL.

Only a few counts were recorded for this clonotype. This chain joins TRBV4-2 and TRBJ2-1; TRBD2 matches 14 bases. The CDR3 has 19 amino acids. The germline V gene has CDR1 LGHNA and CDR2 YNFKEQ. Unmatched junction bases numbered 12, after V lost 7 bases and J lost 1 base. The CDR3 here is CASKRPGLAGEGSYNEQFF. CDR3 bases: TGTGCCAGCAAGAGGCCGGGACTAGCGGGAGAGGGGTCCTACAATGAGCAGTTCTTC.

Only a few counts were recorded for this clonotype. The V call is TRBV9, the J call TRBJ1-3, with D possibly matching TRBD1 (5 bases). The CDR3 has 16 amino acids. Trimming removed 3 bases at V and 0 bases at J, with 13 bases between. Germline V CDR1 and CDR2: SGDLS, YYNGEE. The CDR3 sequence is CASSAYRQSSGNTIYF. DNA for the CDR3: TGTGCCAGCAGCGCCTACCGACAGAGCTCTGGAAACACCATATATTTT.

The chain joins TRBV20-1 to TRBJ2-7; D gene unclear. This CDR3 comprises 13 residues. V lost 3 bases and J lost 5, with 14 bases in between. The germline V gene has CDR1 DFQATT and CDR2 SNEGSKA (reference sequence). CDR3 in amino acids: CSASGYLGHEQYF. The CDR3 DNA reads TGCAGTGCTAGTGGTTACCTTGGCCACGAGCAGTACTTC.

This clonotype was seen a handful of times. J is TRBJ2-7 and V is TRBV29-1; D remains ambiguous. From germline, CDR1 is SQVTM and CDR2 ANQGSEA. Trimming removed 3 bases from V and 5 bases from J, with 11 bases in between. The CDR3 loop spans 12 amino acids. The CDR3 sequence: CSVDLGEHEQYF. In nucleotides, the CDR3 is TGCAGCGTTGATCTTGGGGAACACGAGCAGTACTTC.

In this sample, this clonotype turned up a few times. The CDR3 reads CASIRRRTQETQYF. The CDR3 DNA follows: TGCGCCAGCATTCGGAGGAGGACACAAGAGACCCAGTACTTC. The chain recombines TRBV5-1 with TRBJ2-5; D is perhaps TRBD1 or TRBD2 (5 bases each). Germline V lookup: CDR1 SGHRS, CDR2 YFSETQ. This CDR3 spans 14 amino acids. Trimming left V 6 bases short and J 2 bases short, with 14 bases between. Supplemented by reference TRBV5-1 and TRBJ2-5, the full variable domain reads KAGVTQTPRYLIKTRGQQVTLSCSPISGHRSVSWYQQTPGQGLQFLFEYFSETQRNKGNFPGRFSGRQFSNSRSEMNVSTLELGDSALYLCASIRRRTQETQYFGPGTRLLVL.

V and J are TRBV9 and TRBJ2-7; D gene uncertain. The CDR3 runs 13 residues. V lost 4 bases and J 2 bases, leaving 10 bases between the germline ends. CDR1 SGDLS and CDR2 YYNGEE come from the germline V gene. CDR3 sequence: CASSPDVAYEQYF. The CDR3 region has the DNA TGTGCCAGCAGCCCAGACGTAGCCTACGAGCAGTACTTC.

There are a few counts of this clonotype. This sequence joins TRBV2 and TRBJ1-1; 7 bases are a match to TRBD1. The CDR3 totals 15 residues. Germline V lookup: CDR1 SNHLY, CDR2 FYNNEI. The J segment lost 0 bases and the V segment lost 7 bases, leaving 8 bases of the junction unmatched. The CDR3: CASTAQGIMNTEAFF. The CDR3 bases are TGTGCCAGCACCGCACAGGGGATTATGAACACTGAAGCTTTCTTT.

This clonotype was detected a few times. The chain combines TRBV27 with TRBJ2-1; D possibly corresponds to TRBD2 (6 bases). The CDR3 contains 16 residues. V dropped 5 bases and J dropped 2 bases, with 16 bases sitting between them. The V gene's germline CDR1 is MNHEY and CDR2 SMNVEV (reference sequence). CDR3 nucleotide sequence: TGTGCCAGCAGTGGACCTAGCGCCATCACCTACAATGAGCAGTTCTTC. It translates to CASSGPSAITYNEQFF.